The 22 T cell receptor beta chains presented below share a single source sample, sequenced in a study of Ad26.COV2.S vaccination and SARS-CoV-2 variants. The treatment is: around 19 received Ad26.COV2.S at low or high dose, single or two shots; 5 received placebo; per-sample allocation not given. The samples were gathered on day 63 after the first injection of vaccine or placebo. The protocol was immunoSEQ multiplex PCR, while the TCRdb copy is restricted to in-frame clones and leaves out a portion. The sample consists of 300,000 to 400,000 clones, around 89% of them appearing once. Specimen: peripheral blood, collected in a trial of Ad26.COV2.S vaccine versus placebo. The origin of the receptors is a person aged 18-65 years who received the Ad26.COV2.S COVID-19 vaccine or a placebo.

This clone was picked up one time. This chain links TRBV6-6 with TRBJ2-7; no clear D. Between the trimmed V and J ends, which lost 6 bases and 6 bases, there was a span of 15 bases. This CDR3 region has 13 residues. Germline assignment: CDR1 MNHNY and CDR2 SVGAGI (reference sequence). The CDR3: CASRPQAPSEQYF. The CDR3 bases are TGTGCCAGCAGACCCCAAGCTCCTTCCGAGCAGTACTTC.

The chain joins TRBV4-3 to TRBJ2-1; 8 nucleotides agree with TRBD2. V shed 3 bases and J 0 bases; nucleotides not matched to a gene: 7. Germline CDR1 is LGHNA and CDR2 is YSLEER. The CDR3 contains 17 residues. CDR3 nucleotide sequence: TGCGCCAGCAGCCAGGCGACGACTAGCGACTCCTACAATGAGCAGTTCTTC. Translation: CASSQATTSDSYNEQFF.

DNA of the CDR3: TGTGCCAGCAGCTTGGGTATGTCGGACGACTACTTC. Protein product: CASSLGMSDDYF. The rearrangement links TRBV5-6 to TRBJ2-7; D unresolved. Germline V gene lookup returns CDR1 SGHDT and CDR2 YYEEEE. V was pared by 0 bases and J by 13 bases, with 14 bases between. This CDR3 region has 12 residues. The entire variable domain, with the rest obtained from reference TRBV5-6 and TRBJ2-7, is as follows: DAGVTQSPTHLIKTRGQQVTLRCSPKSGHDTVSWYQQALGQGPQFIFQYYEEEERQRGNFPDRFSGHQFPNYSSELNVNALLLGDSALYLCASSLGMSDDYFGPGTRLTVT.

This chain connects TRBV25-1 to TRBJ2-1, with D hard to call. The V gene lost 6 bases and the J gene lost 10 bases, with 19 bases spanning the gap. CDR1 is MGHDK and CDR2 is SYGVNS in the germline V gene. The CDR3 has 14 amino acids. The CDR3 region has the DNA TGTGCCAGCAGCTCTGAAGGTGGGCGTCGGGAGCAGTTCTTC. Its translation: CASSSEGGRREQFF.

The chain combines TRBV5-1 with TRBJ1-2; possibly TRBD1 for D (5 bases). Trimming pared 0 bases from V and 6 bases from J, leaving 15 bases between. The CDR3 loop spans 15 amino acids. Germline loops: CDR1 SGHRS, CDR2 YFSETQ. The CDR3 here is CASSLVQGEAHGYTF. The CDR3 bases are TGCGCCAGCAGCTTGGTTCAGGGAGAAGCCCATGGCTACACCTTC.

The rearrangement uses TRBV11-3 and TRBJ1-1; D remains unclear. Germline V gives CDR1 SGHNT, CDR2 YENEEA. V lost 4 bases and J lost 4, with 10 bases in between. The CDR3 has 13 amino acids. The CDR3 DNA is TGTGCCAGCAGCTCAAGTTGGAGCACTGAAGCTTTCTTT. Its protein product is CASSSSWSTEAFF.

The CDR3 DNA reads as TGTGCCAGCAGCTTCGGACAGGGGGCTATAAATGAGCAGTTCTTC. Translating gives CASSFGQGAINEQFF. The chain employs TRBV7-9 and TRBJ2-1; 11 bases fit TRBD1. CDR3 length: 15 residues. The V gene end was trimmed by 3 bases and the J gene end by 7 bases; junction bases not matched to a gene: 5. Germline lookup yields CDR1 SEHNR and CDR2 FQNEAQ (reference sequence). The full variable domain, its missing parts supplied by reference TRBV7-9 and TRBJ2-1, is DTGVSQNPRHKITKRGQNVTFRCDPISEHNRLYWYRQTLGQGPEFLTYFQNEAQLEKSRLLSDRFSAERPKGSFSTLEIQRTEQGDSAMYLCASSFGQGAINEQFFGPGTRLTVL.

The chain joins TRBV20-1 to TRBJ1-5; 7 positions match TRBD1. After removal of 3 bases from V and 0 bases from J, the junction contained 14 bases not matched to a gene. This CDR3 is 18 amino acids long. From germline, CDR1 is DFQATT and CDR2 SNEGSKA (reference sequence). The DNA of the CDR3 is TGCAGTGCTAGTTACAGGGGTAAGATAGGTTATAGCAATCAGCCCCAGCATTTT. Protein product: CSASYRGKIGYSNQPQHF.

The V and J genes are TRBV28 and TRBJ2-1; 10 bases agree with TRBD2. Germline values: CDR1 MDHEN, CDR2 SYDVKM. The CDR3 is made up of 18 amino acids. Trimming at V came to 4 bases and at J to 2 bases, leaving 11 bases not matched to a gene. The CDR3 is CASSSYGLSGRAYNEQFF. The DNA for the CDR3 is TGTGCCAGCAGTTCCTATGGGTTGAGCGGGAGGGCCTACAATGAGCAGTTCTTC.

CDR3 loop: CASSQDRTGSYTF. As DNA, the CDR3 is TGTGCCAGCAGCCAAGATCGGACAGGGTCCTACACCTTC. The rearrangement links TRBV4-2 to TRBJ1-2; 8 bases fit TRBD1. Trimming at V came to 0 bases and at J to 10 bases, leaving 4 bases not matched to a gene. CDR1 is LGHNA, CDR2 YNFKEQ, per germline. The CDR3 has 13 amino acids.

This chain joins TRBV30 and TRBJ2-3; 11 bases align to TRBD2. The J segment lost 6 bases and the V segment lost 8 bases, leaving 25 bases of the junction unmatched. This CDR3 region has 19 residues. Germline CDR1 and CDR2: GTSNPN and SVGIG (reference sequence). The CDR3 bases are TGTGCCGTCAGCCGGGACAGCCTAGCGGGAGGCCTCACGAGGGATACGCAGTATTTT. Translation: CAVSRDSLAGGLTRDTQYF.

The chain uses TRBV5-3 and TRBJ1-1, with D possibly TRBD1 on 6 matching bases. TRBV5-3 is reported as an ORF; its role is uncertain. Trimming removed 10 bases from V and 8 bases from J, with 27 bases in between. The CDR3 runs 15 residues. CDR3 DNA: TGTGCCTGTCTGGTGGGGGGCGAACCCCTACCAGAAGCTTTCTTT. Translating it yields CACLVGGEPLPEAFF.

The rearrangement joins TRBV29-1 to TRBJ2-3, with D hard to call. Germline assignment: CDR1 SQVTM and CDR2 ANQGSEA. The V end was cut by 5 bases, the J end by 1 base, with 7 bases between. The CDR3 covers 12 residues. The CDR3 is CSVSPGTDTQYF. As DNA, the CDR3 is TGCAGCGTTAGCCCTGGCACAGATACGCAGTATTTT.

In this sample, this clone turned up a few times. The CDR3 DNA follows: TGTGCCAGCAGTGAATACAAAGGGCAGGGAAAAAGCAACACCATATATTTT. Translation: CASSEYKGQGKSNTIYF. This chain uses TRBV25-1 with TRBJ1-3; TRBD1 is a possible D gene (5 bases). Germline V gives CDR1 MGHDK, CDR2 SYGVNS. With 0 bases removed from V and 7 bases from J, the gap between germline ends came to 19 bases. The CDR3 loop spans 17 amino acids.

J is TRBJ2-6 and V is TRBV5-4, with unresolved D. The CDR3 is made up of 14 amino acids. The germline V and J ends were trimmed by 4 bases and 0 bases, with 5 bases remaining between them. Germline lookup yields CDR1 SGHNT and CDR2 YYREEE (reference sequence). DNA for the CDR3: TGTGCCAGCAGCCTTAGCTCTGGGGCCAACGTCCTGACTTTC. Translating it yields CASSLSSGANVLTF.

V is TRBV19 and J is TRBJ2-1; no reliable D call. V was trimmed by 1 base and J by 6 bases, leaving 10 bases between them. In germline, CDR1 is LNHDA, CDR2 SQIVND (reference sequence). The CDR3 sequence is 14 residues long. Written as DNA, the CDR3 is TGTGCCAGTAGTATAGGTACAGAAACCAATGAGCAGTTCTTC. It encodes CASSIGTETNEQFF.

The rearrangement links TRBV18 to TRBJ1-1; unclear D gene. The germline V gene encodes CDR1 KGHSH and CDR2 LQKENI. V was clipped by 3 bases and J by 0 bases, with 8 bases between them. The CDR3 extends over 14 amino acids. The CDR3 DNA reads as TGTGCCAGCTCACCTCAGGTAGTGAACACTGAAGCTTTCTTT. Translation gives CASSPQVVNTEAFF.

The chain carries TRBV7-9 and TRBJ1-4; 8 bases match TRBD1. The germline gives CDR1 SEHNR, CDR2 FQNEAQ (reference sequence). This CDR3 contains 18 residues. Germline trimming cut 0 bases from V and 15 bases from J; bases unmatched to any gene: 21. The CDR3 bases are TGTGCCAGCAGCTTAGCCCCAGGGGGCTCAGGGGTTCATGGAATTGTGTTTTTT. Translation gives CASSLAPGGSGVHGIVFF.

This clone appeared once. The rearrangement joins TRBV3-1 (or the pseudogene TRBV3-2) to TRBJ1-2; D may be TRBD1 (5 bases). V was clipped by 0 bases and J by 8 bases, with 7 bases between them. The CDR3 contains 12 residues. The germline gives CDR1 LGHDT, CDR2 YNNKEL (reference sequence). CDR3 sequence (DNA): TGTGCCAGCAGCCAAGATTGGGGGGGCTACACCTTC. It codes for CASSQDWGGYTF.

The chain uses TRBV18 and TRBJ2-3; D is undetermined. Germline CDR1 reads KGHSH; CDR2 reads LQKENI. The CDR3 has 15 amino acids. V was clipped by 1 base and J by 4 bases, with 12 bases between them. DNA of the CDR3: TGTGCCAGCTCACCACTTAGGCAGCCACCAGATACGCAGTATTTT. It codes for CASSPLRQPPDTQYF.

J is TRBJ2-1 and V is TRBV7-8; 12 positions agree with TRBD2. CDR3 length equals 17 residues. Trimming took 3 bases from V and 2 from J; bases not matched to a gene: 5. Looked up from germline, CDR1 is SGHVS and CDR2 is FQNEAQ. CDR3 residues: CASSFRLAGETYNEQFF. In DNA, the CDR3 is TGTGCCAGCAGCTTCCGACTAGCGGGGGAAACCTACAATGAGCAGTTCTTC.

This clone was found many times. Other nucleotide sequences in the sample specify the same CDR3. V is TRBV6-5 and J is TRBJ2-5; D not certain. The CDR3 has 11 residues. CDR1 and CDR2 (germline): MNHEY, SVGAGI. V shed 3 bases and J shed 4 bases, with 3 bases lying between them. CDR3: CASSYGETQYF. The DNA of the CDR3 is TGTGCCAGCAGTTATGGAGAGACCCAGTACTTC.